The 28 T cell receptor beta chains listed next were all sequenced from one sample in a study of T-cell reconstitution after alpha-beta-depleted transplantation in children. Unique molecular identifiers were incorporated when the TCRbeta library was constructed. Each CDR3 protein gets one entry after TCRdb re-called the PCR reads with MiXCR. This table holds over 550,000 distinct CDR3 sequences, more than 9% found once. The input for sequencing was PBMCs from the stem cell graft donor, taken from the stem cell graft. These receptors came from a human donor who donated a stem cell graft to a child with acute myeloid leukemia.

The chain is built from TRBV7-9 and TRBJ2-7; no definite D call. V was cut by 1 base and J by 3 bases, with 10 bases left in between. Germline-derived CDR1 and CDR2 are SEHNR and FQNEAQ (reference sequence). The CDR3 is 14 amino acids. CDR3 in DNA: TGTGCCAGCAGCTTAGGCGACAAGATCTACGAGCAGTACTTC. Its protein product is CASSLGDKIYEQYF. Using reference TRBV7-9 and TRBJ2-7 for the parts outside the CDR3, the full variable domain is DTGVSQNPRHKITKRGQNVTFRCDPISEHNRLYWYRQTLGQGPEFLTYFQNEAQLEKSRLLSDRFSAERPKGSFSTLEIQRTEQGDSAMYLCASSLGDKIYEQYFGPGTRLTVT.

This clonotype has at least ten counts. The chain carries TRBV7-9 and TRBJ1-1; maybe TRBD1 (5 bases). Per germline, CDR1 SEHNR and CDR2 FQNEAQ (reference sequence). This CDR3 is built from 16 residues. The germline V and J ends were trimmed by 4 bases and 3 bases, with 18 bases remaining between them. CDR3 region: CASSSRWGGRDTEAFF. Here the CDR3 DNA reads TGTGCCAGCAGCTCGAGGTGGGGGGGAAGGGACACTGAAGCTTTCTTT.

The V gene is TRBV7-8, the J gene TRBJ1-2; weak D call: TRBD1 (5 bases). Trimming cost V 3 bases and J 2 bases, with 10 bases left between them. This CDR3 spans 14 amino acids. Germline CDR1 SGHVS, CDR2 FQNEAQ. The CDR3 here is CASSFGGGNYGYTF. The DNA of the CDR3 is TGTGCCAGCAGCTTCGGGGGAGGAAACTATGGCTACACCTTC.

The chain carries TRBV3-1 and TRBJ2-2; TRBD2 aligns across 9 bases. The CDR3 loop spans 18 amino acids. The germline V gene has CDR1 LGHDT and CDR2 YNNKEL (reference sequence). The ends lost 1 base at V and 1 base at J; junction bases unmatched: 7. CDR3 in DNA: TGTGCCAGCAGCCAAGGTCTAGCGGGACGCGGGAACACCGGGGAGCTGTTTTTT. Translated: CASSQGLAGRGNTGELFF. The whole variable domain, filled in from reference TRBV3-1 and TRBJ2-2, reads DTAVSQTPKYLVTQMGNDKSIKCEQNLGHDTMYWYKQDSKKFLKIMFSYNNKELIINETVPNRFSPKSPDKAHLNLHINSLELGDSAVYFCASSQGLAGRGNTGELFFGEGSRLTVL.

Only a few counts were recorded for this clonotype. The V call is TRBV2, the J call TRBJ1-2, with a tentative D call TRBD1 (5 bases). Per the germline V gene, CDR1 is SNHLY and CDR2 is FYNNEI. This CDR3 is 13 amino acids long. The V gene lost 6 bases and the J gene lost 5 bases, with 13 bases spanning the gap. The DNA of the CDR3 is TGTGCCAGCAGCACGGCCGAGGGGTATGGCTACACCTTC. The encoded protein is CASSTAEGYGYTF.

This clonotype was seen at least ten times. This rearrangement joins TRBV15 to TRBJ2-3; TRBD2 matches at 9 bases. This CDR3 has 17 residues. Germline V lookup: CDR1 LNHNV, CDR2 YYDKDF (reference sequence). V was pared by 5 bases and J by 5 bases, with 14 bases of the junction left unmatched. This CDR3 is CATSPDPAGGGRDTQYF. CDR3 coding DNA: TGTGCCACCAGCCCGGACCCAGCGGGGGGAGGGAGAGATACGCAGTATTTT.

The rearrangement uses TRBV29-1 and TRBJ1-1, with D possibly being TRBD1 (5 bases). V was shortened by 4 bases and J by 5 bases, with 17 bases between the two germline ends. The CDR3 covers 14 residues. Germline CDR1 reads SQVTM; CDR2 reads ANQGSEA. This chain's CDR3 is CSVAYRQGGTEAFF. For the CDR3, the DNA is TGCAGCGTTGCTTATCGGCAGGGCGGAACTGAAGCTTTCTTT.

The CDR3 region has the DNA TGTGCCAGCAGTCCGTCGGCTAGCGGGAGGCCAGGTGAGGATGAGCAGTACTTC. As protein: CASSPSASGRPGEDEQYF. The genes are TRBV11-2 and TRBJ2-7; 11 bases line up with TRBD2. The CDR3 loop spans 18 amino acids. From germline, CDR1 is SGHAT and CDR2 FQNNGV. With V trimmed by 6 bases and J by 7 bases, 20 bases remained unmatched.

The chain links TRBV27 to TRBJ2-5, with D unclear. Deletions cut 5 bases from V and 10 bases from J, with 14 bases between. The CDR3 loop spans 12 amino acids. Germline CDR1 and CDR2: MNHEY and SMNVEV (reference sequence). The CDR3 spells CASSAQNSGQYF. CDR3 in DNA: TGTGCCAGCAGTGCCCAGAACAGTGGCCAGTACTTC.

In this sample, this clonotype turned up many times. The V gene is TRBV12-3 or TRBV12-4, the J gene TRBJ1-2; D ambiguous. Trimming pared 4 bases from V and 6 bases from J, leaving 6 bases between. The CDR3 is 11 amino acids. CDR3 in amino acids: CASSSGDGYTF. The CDR3 nucleotides read TGTGCCAGCAGTTCCGGGGATGGCTACACCTTC.

This clonotype has at least ten counts. This chain joins TRBV5-1 and TRBJ1-4; the match to TRBD1 covers 7 bases. Losses at the gene ends were 4 bases for V and 10 bases for J; bases not matched to a gene: 13. The CDR3 covers 15 residues. Germline V gene data show CDR1 as SGHRS and CDR2 as YFSETQ. CDR3 DNA sequence: TGCGCCAGCAGCCTAAGCCGGGACAGAGGAGGAAAACTGTTTTTT. It yields the protein CASSLSRDRGGKLFF.

This clonotype was observed at least ten times. The chain combines TRBV2 with TRBJ2-7; 14 bases are shared with TRBD2. The ends lost 6 bases at V and 3 bases at J; junction bases unmatched: 7. Germline CDR1 reads SNHLY; CDR2 reads FYNNEI. The CDR3 has 16 residues. The CDR3 loop reads CASRRGLAGGIYEQYF. The DNA of the CDR3 is TGTGCCAGCAGGAGAGGACTAGCGGGAGGAATCTACGAGCAGTACTTC.

The CDR3, as DNA: TGTGCCAGCAGCTTACGCCAGGGGATCACAGATACGCAGTATTTT. This translates into CASSLRQGITDTQYF. The chain links TRBV7-2 to TRBJ2-3, with D perhaps TRBD1 (6 bases). In germline, CDR1 is SGHTA, CDR2 FQGNSA. This CDR3 contains 15 residues. The germline V and J ends were trimmed by 2 bases and 2 bases, with 11 bases remaining between them.

This chain uses TRBV5-1 with TRBJ2-7, with D unclear. Between the trimmed V and J ends, which lost 0 bases and 2 bases, there was a span of 9 bases. The CDR3 length is 14 residues. Per germline, CDR1 SGHRS and CDR2 YFSETQ. The CDR3 here is CASSLDLPTYEQYF. The CDR3 DNA sequence: TGCGCCAGCAGCTTGGACCTACCAACCTACGAGCAGTACTTC.

This chain links TRBV20-1 with TRBJ2-5, with D unresolved. Germline CDR1 is DFQATT and CDR2 is SNEGSKA (reference sequence). This CDR3 is 14 amino acids long. V was clipped by 8 bases and J by 2 bases, with 18 bases between them. The CDR3 sequence is CSPNGPKIQETQYF. CDR3 in DNA: TGCAGTCCTAACGGACCGAAGATACAAGAGACCCAGTACTTC.

This clonotype was seen many times. CDR3 DNA sequence: TGCAGCGTCGGGACTAGCGGAGGGACCGGGGAGCTGTTTTTT. It is translated as CSVGTSGGTGELFF. The chain employs TRBV29-1 and TRBJ2-2, with 11 bases fitting TRBD2. The junction had 5 bases not matched to a gene; V was cut back by 6 bases and J by 5 bases. The germline gives CDR1 SQVTM, CDR2 ANQGSEA. The CDR3 spans 14 residues.

The chain joins TRBV9 to TRBJ2-5; 8 bases fit TRBD1. Trimming at V came to 0 bases and at J to 1 base, leaving 8 bases not matched to a gene. The germline V gene has CDR1 SGDLS and CDR2 YYNGEE. This CDR3 has 17 residues. The CDR3 sequence is CASSVEEQGGIQETQYF. DNA of the CDR3: TGTGCCAGCAGCGTAGAGGAACAGGGGGGAATCCAAGAGACCCAGTACTTC.

V is TRBV28 and J is TRBJ2-7; 9 bases align to TRBD1. This CDR3 comprises 15 residues. Per the germline V gene, CDR1 is MDHEN and CDR2 is SYDVKM. Unmatched junction bases numbered 7, after V lost 5 bases and J lost 2 bases. CDR3 amino acids: CASSPTGGGAYEQYF. As DNA, the CDR3 is TGTGCCAGCAGTCCTACAGGGGGCGGGGCCTACGAGCAGTACTTC.

This clonotype has more than one count but fewer than ten. This chain links TRBV25-1 with TRBJ2-5; TRBD2 is a possible D gene (7 bases). The germline gives CDR1 MGHDK, CDR2 SYGVNS. The germline V and J ends were trimmed by 7 bases and 3 bases, with 12 bases remaining between them. The CDR3 sequence is 13 residues long. CDR3 DNA: TGTGCCAGCACAAGGGGGGGGAAAGAGACCCAGTACTTC. Protein product: CASTRGGKETQYF.

This clonotype was seen many times. V is TRBV7-9 and J is TRBJ2-5, with TRBD2 matching 8 bases. Germline V lookup: CDR1 SEHNR, CDR2 FQNEAQ (reference sequence). CDR3 length: 14 residues. V dropped 3 bases and J dropped 4; count of bases not matched to a gene: 4. This CDR3 reads CASSFRLAGETQYF. The DNA of the CDR3 is TGTGCCAGCAGCTTTAGGCTAGCGGGAGAGACCCAGTACTTC.

As concerns this clonotype: This may be a read error, as it is one base from a much larger clone. The rearrangement joins TRBV20-1 to TRBJ2-1; TRBD2 might be the D (6 bases). Looked up from germline, CDR1 is DFQATT and CDR2 is SNEGSKA (reference sequence). The CDR3 sequence is 18 residues long. V dropped 0 bases and J dropped 4 bases, with 22 bases sitting between them. The CDR3 loop is CSARDRLRTIGSYNEQFF. Here the CDR3 DNA reads TGCAGTGCTAGAGATAGACTAAGGACTATCGGGAGTTACAATGAGCAGTTCTTC.

This clonotype was seen a handful of times. The chain joins TRBV6-2 or TRBV6-3 to TRBJ2-1; 7 bases line up with TRBD2. The germline V gene encodes CDR1 MNHEY and CDR2 SVGEGT. The CDR3 contains 17 residues. V was clipped by 0 bases and J by 9 bases; unmatched bases: 14. CDR3 DNA: TGTGCCAGCAGTTACTCTTCGGCTAGCGGCACGATTAGTGAGCAGTTCTTC. Its protein is CASSYSSASGTISEQFF.

The J gene is TRBJ1-6, the V gene TRBV20-1; 8 bases match TRBD1. V shed 5 bases, J shed 7 bases, and the junction held 4 bases outside the gene matches. CDR1 DFQATT and CDR2 SNEGSKA come from the germline V gene (reference sequence). This CDR3 is built from 13 residues. The CDR3: CSARTGLNSPLHF. CDR3 coding DNA: TGCAGTGCTCGGACAGGGTTGAATTCACCCCTCCACTTT.

This clonotype was detected ten times or more. The rearrangement joins TRBV6-5 to TRBJ2-2, with no clear D. V was pared by 7 bases and J by 4 bases, with 10 bases between. This CDR3 has 13 residues. Germline loops: CDR1 MNHEY, CDR2 SVGAGI. The CDR3 reads CASTSKGTGELFF. Written as DNA, the CDR3 is TGTGCCAGCACTTCGAAGGGCACCGGGGAGCTGTTTTTT.

This clonotype was seen ten or more times. The V and J genes are TRBV29-1 and TRBJ1-2; 10 bases align to TRBD1. Trimming removed 8 bases from V and 8 bases from J; junction bases left unmatched: 8. Germline lookup yields CDR1 SQVTM and CDR2 ANQGSEA. The CDR3 contains 12 residues. The CDR3 DNA reads TGCAGCCTTGCCGGGACAGGGGAAGGCTACACCTTC. It specifies CSLAGTGEGYTF.

This clonotype has more than one count but fewer than ten. The V call is TRBV6-2 or TRBV6-3, the J call TRBJ2-7; possible D gene TRBD1, 5 bases. Germline CDR1 reads MNHEY; CDR2 reads SVGEGT. Trimming pared 7 bases from V and 2 bases from J, leaving 12 bases between. This CDR3 is 13 amino acids long. As DNA, the CDR3 is TGTGCCAGCACAGAGACAGTTCCCTACGAGCAGTACTTC. Encoded protein: CASTETVPYEQYF.

This clonotype was detected only a few times. The chain recombines TRBV7-8 with TRBJ2-3; 8 nucleotides line up with TRBD1. The CDR3 is 14 residues long. Germline CDR1 is SGHVS and CDR2 is FQNEAQ. V was pared by 5 bases and J by 3 bases, with 4 bases of the junction left unmatched. The CDR3 region has the DNA TGTGCCAGCAGCCTCCAGGGGGCGACAGATACGCAGTATTTT. Translated: CASSLQGATDTQYF.

This clonotype was seen a handful of times. V usage is TRBV29-1 and J usage is TRBJ2-7; tentative D call: TRBD1 (5 bases). With 7 bases removed from V and 6 bases from J, the gap between germline ends came to 13 bases. CDR3 length equals 11 residues. Germline values: CDR1 SQVTM, CDR2 ANQGSEA. The CDR3 bases are TGCAGCGCCTTCACAGGAAGCGAGCAGTACTTC. Amino acids: CSAFTGSEQYF.